Following are 15 T cell receptor beta chains from one sample sequenced in a study of Tregs in tolerant kidney transplant recipients. Only in-frame clones appear in the TCRdb table, and some are missing; sequencing was by immunoSEQ multiplex PCR. The repertoire holds 200,000 to 300,000 clones, about four fifths seen once, with roughly 0.67% in the top ten. Sequences were obtained from CD4+ T cells from blood. The receptors come from a human donor in good health.

Only one count was recorded for this clone. The CDR3 nucleotides are TGTGCCAGCAGCGACAGGGGGCGGTACGAGCAGTACTTC. As protein: CASSDRGRYEQYF. V and J are TRBV2 and TRBJ2-7; TRBD1 matches at 10 bases. The CDR3 contains 13 residues. Germline trimming cut 6 bases from V and 4 bases from J; bases unmatched to any gene: 3. The V gene's germline CDR1 is SNHLY and CDR2 FYNNEI.

This rearrangement joins TRBV2 to TRBJ1-5; D is possibly TRBD1 (6 bases). The CDR3 runs to 16 residues. The V end was cut by 4 bases, the J end by 4 bases, with 17 bases between. The germline V gene encodes CDR1 SNHLY and CDR2 FYNNEI. The CDR3 DNA reads TGTGCCAGCAGTGGGCGTGGGGGGCAGGGGAATCAGCCCCAGCATTTT. Translating it yields CASSGRGGQGNQPQHF.

This clone was detected only a few times. The rearrangement joins TRBV11-2 to TRBJ2-7; TRBD1 aligns across 7 bases. CDR3 length equals 16 residues. Per germline, CDR1 SGHAT and CDR2 FQNNGV. After removal of 1 base from V and 3 bases from J, the junction contained 9 bases not matched to a gene. CDR3 DNA: TGTGCCAGCAGCTTAGGGAGAACAGGGGTAATCTACGAGCAGTACTTC. Translated: CASSLGRTGVIYEQYF.

This clone was found once. The same CDR3 arises from other DNA sequences in this sample as well. The V call is TRBV20-1, the J call TRBJ1-1; D is unresolved. The CDR3 totals 11 residues. The germline V gene encodes CDR1 DFQATT and CDR2 SNEGSKA (reference sequence). V gave up 2 bases and J gave up 3 bases, with 4 bases separating them. This chain's CDR3 is CSARRDTEAFF. CDR3 DNA sequence: TGCAGTGCTAGAAGGGACACTGAAGCTTTCTTT.

This sequence joins TRBV7-2 and TRBJ2-1, with 11 bases lining up with TRBD2. The germline gives CDR1 SGHTA, CDR2 FQGNSA. The CDR3 contains 18 residues. The V and J ends lost 1 base and 0 bases, in that order; junction bases with no gene match: 5. CDR3 sequence reads: CASSLGTSGYSSYNEQFF. The DNA for the CDR3 is TGTGCCAGCAGCTTAGGGACTAGCGGGTACAGCTCCTACAATGAGCAGTTCTTC.

The chain employs TRBV9 and TRBJ2-2; D is undetermined. This CDR3 spans 16 amino acids. The V end was cut by 0 bases, the J end by 1 base, with 10 bases between. Germline V lookup: CDR1 SGDLS, CDR2 YYNGEE. The CDR3 here is CASSVGTDLNTGELFF. As DNA, the CDR3 is TGTGCCAGCAGCGTAGGTACAGATCTGAACACCGGGGAGCTGTTTTTT.

The chain links TRBV6-6 to TRBJ2-7, with 9 bases identical to TRBD1. This CDR3 comprises 14 residues. Germline V CDR1 and CDR2: MNHNY, SVGAGI (reference sequence). J gave up 1 base and V 5 bases, and 3 bases lay outside the gene matches. The CDR3 DNA follows: TGTGCCAGCAGTACTGGACAGGGGTCCTACGAGCAGTACTTC. This gives the protein CASSTGQGSYEQYF.

The chain employs TRBV5-1 and TRBJ2-1, with D hard to call. The germline V gene has CDR1 SGHRS and CDR2 YFSETQ. The CDR3 sequence is 13 residues long. V lost 3 bases, J lost 9 bases, and 13 bases lay in between. In DNA form, the CDR3 reads TGCGCCAGCAGCTCCGGGCCCGCTGGTGAGCAGTTCTTC. Protein product: CASSSGPAGEQFF.

The chain links TRBV25-1 to TRBJ1-5, with D possibly being TRBD1 (5 bases). The germline gives CDR1 MGHDK, CDR2 SYGVNS. The CDR3 loop spans 13 amino acids. V was clipped by 5 bases and J by 7 bases, with 12 bases between them. In DNA, the CDR3 is TGTGCCAGCAGTAAGAGGGGCGGGCAGCCCCAGCATTTT. Amino acid sequence: CASSKRGGQPQHF.

V is TRBV19 and J is TRBJ2-2, with 8 bases aligning to TRBD1. CDR3 length: 17 amino acids. Per germline, CDR1 LNHDA and CDR2 SQIVND (reference sequence). Trimming cost V 0 bases and J 7 bases; bases outside gene matches: 10. The CDR3 DNA reads TGTGCCAGTAGTATAGATTTAACAGGGGGGAGAGGCGGGGAGCTGTTTTTT. Translated, it gives CASSIDLTGGRGGELFF. The full variable domain, in which reference TRBV19 and TRBJ2-2 provide the parts outside the CDR3, is DGGITQSPKYLFRKEGQNVTLSCEQNLNHDAMYWYRQDPGQGLRLIYYSQIVNDFQKGDIAEGYSVSREKKESFPLTVTSAQKNPTAFYLCASSIDLTGGRGGELFFGEGSRLTVL.

The chain has TRBV2 and TRBJ2-7; 7 nucleotides match TRBD1. V lost 3 bases, J lost 1 base, and 0 bases stayed unmatched. The CDR3 contains 13 residues. Germline V lookup: CDR1 SNHLY, CDR2 FYNNEI. The CDR3 DNA follows: TGTGCCAGCAGTGAGGGACAGTCCTACGAGCAGTACTTC. It codes for CASSEGQSYEQYF.

The V gene is TRBV11-2, the J gene TRBJ2-7, with D perhaps matching TRBD1 (5 bases). The CDR3 sequence is 13 residues long. Per germline, CDR1 SGHAT and CDR2 FQNNGV. Trimming shortened V by 4 bases and J by 5 bases, and 12 bases separated the two germline ends. The CDR3 region is CASSSQGGHEQYF. Here the CDR3 DNA reads TGTGCCAGCAGCTCCCAGGGTGGGCACGAGCAGTACTTC.

The genes are TRBV9 and TRBJ2-5, with 9 bases aligning to TRBD1. This CDR3 has 14 amino acids. V dropped 3 bases and J dropped 5; count of bases not matched to a gene: 5. The germline V gene encodes CDR1 SGDLS and CDR2 YYNGEE. The CDR3 is CASSARTGVETQYF. The CDR3 DNA is TGTGCCAGCAGCGCACGGACAGGGGTTGAGACCCAGTACTTC. The entire variable domain, with the rest obtained from reference TRBV9 and TRBJ2-5, is as follows: DSGVTQTPKHLITATGQRVTLRCSPRSGDLSVYWYQQSLDQGLQFLIQYYNGEERAKGNILERFSAQQFPDLHSELNLSSLELGDSALYFCASSARTGVETQYFGPGTRLLVL.

This rearrangement joins TRBV4-1 to TRBJ2-7; 8 bases map to TRBD2. CDR1 and CDR2 (germline): MGHRA, YSYEKL. V gave up 4 bases and J gave up 3 bases; unmatched junction bases: 5. The CDR3 length is 14 residues. The CDR3, as DNA: TGCGCCAGCAGCCTGACTAGCGAACTCTACGAGCAGTACTTC. This sequence encodes CASSLTSELYEQYF.

This chain uses TRBV18 with TRBJ1-3, with D perhaps TRBD1 (5 bases). Germline V gives CDR1 KGHSH, CDR2 LQKENI. The ends were cut back, 6 bases at V and 4 bases at J, with 16 bases in the middle. The CDR3 totals 15 residues. Here the CDR3 reads CASSLDMVSGNTIYF. Written as DNA, the CDR3 is TGTGCCAGCTCCCTGGACATGGTATCAGGAAACACCATATATTTT.